What follows are 22 T cell receptor beta chains derived from one specimen sequenced in a study of CXCR3-negative and CXCR3-positive naive CD8 T cells. The authors prepared UMI-labeled TRB cDNA libraries by 5' RACE. TCRdb re-called the 5' RACE reads; one entry per CDR3 protein, DNA not given. This table lists 8,800 or so distinct CDR3 sequences. Sequencing used naive CXCR3- CD8+ T cells from blood. Subset indicated: CD45RO-CCR7+CD27+CD95- naive CD8+ T cells lacking CXCR3 (TNR3-). The receptors stem from a human donor in good health. Some clones in this sample may be carry-over from other donors' samples.

J is TRBJ2-1 and V is TRBV28; TCRdb returns TRBD2, unconfirmable since there is no DNA. Germline CDR1 is MDHEN and CDR2 is SYDVKM. The CDR3 length is 16 residues. The CDR3 loop reads CASSPMASASYNEQFF.

This clonotype is labeled medium-sized based on frequency. This chain links TRBV7-9 with TRBJ1-3; the TCRdb D gene call, TRBD1, has no DNA to confirm it. There are 17 residues in the CDR3. The germline V gene has CDR1 SEHNR and CDR2 FQNEAQ (reference sequence). CDR3 region: CASSPSDRPPSGNTIYF.

V gene TRBV23-1 combines with J gene TRBJ1-6. TRBV23-1 is marked as an open reading frame, function uncertain. There are 15 residues in the CDR3. The CDR3 reads CASSQPVSYNSPLHF.

This clonotype ranks as medium-sized in terms of frequency. This chain links TRBV20-1 with TRBJ2-6. The CDR3 totals 18 residues. Germline CDR1 reads DFQATT; CDR2 reads SNEGSKA (reference sequence). CDR3 residues: CSARDFMVGGSGANVLTF.

V is TRBV29-1 and J is TRBJ2-7; TCRdb picks TRBD2, but there is no DNA to check that call. The CDR3 runs 13 residues. Germline loops: CDR1 SQVTM, CDR2 ANQGSEA. The CDR3 is CSVVPSGYYEQYF.

The CDR3 spells CASSDASGISYNEQFF. The chain is built from TRBV6-5 and TRBJ2-1; there is no DNA to check the TCRdb D call of TRBD2. CDR3 length equals 16 residues. Germline V gives CDR1 MNHEY, CDR2 SVGAGI.

This sequence joins TRBV20-1 and TRBJ2-1; TCRdb reports TRBD1, a call that lacks DNA to check it against. The CDR3 consists of 15 residues. Looked up from germline, CDR1 is DFQATT and CDR2 is SNEGSKA (reference sequence). CDR3 protein: CSAIPLAETPNEQFF.

This clonotype ranks as medium-sized (0.01 to 0.1%) in terms of frequency. The rearrangement links TRBV29-1 to TRBJ2-7; TCRdb calls TRBD2, which cannot be checked without DNA. CDR3 length equals 12 residues. Germline loops: CDR1 SQVTM, CDR2 ANQGSEA. This CDR3 reads CSVGGEGYEQYF.

The rearrangement uses TRBV13 and TRBJ2-7; the TRBD1 assignment by TCRdb is unverifiable without DNA. This CDR3 has 15 amino acids. Germline V gene sequence: CDR1 PRHDT, CDR2 FYEKMQ (reference sequence). CDR3 region: CASSFSGQGSYEQYF. Using reference TRBV13 and TRBJ2-7 for the parts outside the CDR3, the full variable domain is AAGVIQSPRHLIKEKRETATLKCYPIPRHDTVYWYQQGPGQDPQFLISFYEKMQSDKGSIPDRFSAQQFSDYHSELNMSSLELGDSALYFCASSFSGQGSYEQYFGPGTRLTVT.

This clonotype counts as medium-sized by frequency. The V gene is TRBV2, the J gene TRBJ1-5; the TCRdb call, TRBD1, lacks DNA for checking. Germline CDR1 is SNHLY and CDR2 is FYNNEI. The CDR3 totals 18 residues. This CDR3 reads CASSDVDRATASNQPQHF. Supplemented by reference TRBV2 and TRBJ1-5, the full variable domain reads EPEVTQTPSHQVTQMGQEVILRCVPISNHLYFYWYRQILGQKVEFLVSFYNNEISEKSEIFDDQFSVERPDGSNFTLKIRSTKLEDSAMYFCASSDVDRATASNQPQHFGDGTRLSIL.

Measured by frequency, this clonotype is medium-sized. The chain combines TRBV29-1 with TRBJ2-2. The CDR3 covers 12 residues. From germline, CDR1 is SQVTM and CDR2 ANQGSEA. The CDR3 spells CSVRRSTGELFF.

The chain has TRBV11-2 and TRBJ2-7. This CDR3 is 14 amino acids long. Germline lookup yields CDR1 SGHAT and CDR2 FQNNGV. CDR3 sequence reads: CASSFTGMSYEQYF.

According to its frequency, this clonotype is medium-sized (0.01 to 0.1%). The chain carries TRBV29-1 and TRBJ1-2. This CDR3 comprises 13 residues. Germline-derived CDR1 and CDR2 are SQVTM and ANQGSEA. CDR3 residues: CSVVWTVNYGYTF.

According to its frequency, this clonotype is medium-sized. This chain joins TRBV29-1 and TRBJ2-5; with no DNA, the TCRdb D assignment of TRBD2 cannot be verified. Germline values: CDR1 SQVTM, CDR2 ANQGSEA. The CDR3 loop spans 14 amino acids. The CDR3 sequence is CSVEWLAGAGTQYF.

V and J are TRBV28 and TRBJ1-1. CDR1 is MDHEN and CDR2 is SYDVKM in the germline V gene. This CDR3 spans 11 amino acids. CDR3 amino acids: CASIDETEAFF.

This clonotype is medium-sized by frequency. J is TRBJ1-4 and V is TRBV12-3 or TRBV12-4; as DNA is missing, the TRBD1 call by TCRdb cannot be tested. This CDR3 has 15 residues. This chain's CDR3 is CASSLLDRRNEKLFF.

This clonotype shows up as medium-sized by frequency. The chain is built from TRBV29-1 and TRBJ2-7; TCRdb gives TRBD1 as the D gene, but with no DNA this cannot be confirmed. The germline CDR1 and CDR2 sequences are SQVTM and ANQGSEA. The CDR3 runs to 12 residues. The CDR3 spells CSVEARAAEQYF.

According to its frequency, this clonotype is medium-sized (0.01 to 0.1%). The chain uses TRBV19 and TRBJ2-7; TCRdb picks TRBD2, but there is no DNA to check that call. There are 14 residues in the CDR3. The germline V gene has CDR1 LNHDA and CDR2 SQIVND (reference sequence). This CDR3 reads CASSMGVGEYEQYF.

The genes are TRBV6-5 and TRBJ1-1; the TCRdb call, TRBD1, lacks DNA for checking. This CDR3 has 14 residues. Germline assignment: CDR1 MNHEY and CDR2 SVGAGI. The CDR3: CASSAGRWNTEAFF.

By frequency, this clonotype registers medium-sized (0.01 to 0.1%). This rearrangement joins TRBV20-1 to TRBJ2-7; the D call from TCRdb, TRBD1, cannot be confirmed without DNA. The germline gives CDR1 DFQATT, CDR2 SNEGSKA (reference sequence). The CDR3 has 14 amino acids. CDR3 amino acids: CSARLWDRSYEQYF.

V usage is TRBV29-1 and J usage is TRBJ2-5. The germline V gene has CDR1 SQVTM and CDR2 ANQGSEA. The CDR3 is 13 residues long. CDR3 amino acids: CSVEIDYEETQYF.

V usage is TRBV5-8 and J usage is TRBJ2-1. This CDR3 contains 14 residues. Germline CDR1 is SGHTS and CDR2 is YDEGEE. The CDR3 spells CASSLVTSSGEQFF.